These 9 T cell receptor beta chains share one sample of origin, sequenced in a study of blood T cells in healthy people across ages. Next came a second PCR, run for roughly 7 to 12 cycles, which used a sample-barcoded 5' primer along with a J-beta primer mix. TCRdb independently ran MiXCR on the 5' RACE reads; one entry per CDR3 protein. The sample has over a million distinct CDR3 sequences, approximately 59% seen once. The sequenced sample was blood. These TCRs come from a man between 18 and 29 years old in good health.

The CDR3 DNA reads as TGCGCCAGCAGCACGCTAGCGGACCAAGAGACCCAGTACTTC. As protein: CASSTLADQETQYF. V is TRBV4-1 and J is TRBJ2-5; TRBD2 agrees at 7 bases. In germline, CDR1 is MGHRA, CDR2 YSYEKL. V lost 5 bases and J lost 0; bases outside the gene matches: 3. The length of the CDR3 is 14 residues.

The chain recombines TRBV13 with TRBJ2-7, with D perhaps matching TRBD1 (6 bases). The end of the DNA aligns better with TRBJ2-5, so the J call may be wrong. The germline V gene encodes CDR1 PRHDT and CDR2 FYEKMQ (reference sequence). CDR3 length equals 15 residues. DNA of the CDR3: TGTGCCAGCAGCTCCGCTCCTGGACAGCAAGAGACCCAGTACTTC. It is translated as CASSSAPGQQETQYF.

The rearrangement links TRBV29-1 to TRBJ2-7, with 8 bases fitting TRBD2. The ends lost 4 bases at V and 2 bases at J; junction bases unmatched: 4. From germline, CDR1 is SQVTM and CDR2 ANQGSEA. The CDR3 spans 13 residues. The CDR3 DNA sequence: TGCAGCGTTGGGGAGCGGGGGCCCTACGAGCAGTACTTC. Encoded protein: CSVGERGPYEQYF.

The gene calls are TRBV3-1 and TRBJ2-1, with D perhaps TRBD2 (5 bases). CDR1 LGHDT and CDR2 YNNKEL come from the germline V gene (reference sequence). The ends were cut back, 4 bases at V and 0 bases at J, with 13 bases in the middle. The CDR3 extends over 16 amino acids. The CDR3 bases are TGTGCCAGCAGCCCCTCCGGAGCGGACTCCTACAATGAGCAGTTCTTC. Its translation is CASSPSGADSYNEQFF.

This clonotype was seen just once. J is TRBJ1-2 and V is TRBV5-5, with a possible D match to TRBD1 (5 bases). Germline CDR1 is SGHKS and CDR2 is YYEKEE (reference sequence). V lost 4 bases to trimming and J lost 3 bases, with 19 bases between them. CDR3 size: 16 residues. CDR3 residues: CASSPHLGAMDYGYTF. For the CDR3, the DNA is TGTGCCAGCAGCCCCCACCTAGGGGCGATGGACTATGGCTACACCTTC.

The chain joins TRBV10-3 to TRBJ1-1, with 8 bases matching TRBD1. Germline V gene data show CDR1 as ENHRY and CDR2 as SYGVKD. This CDR3 has 13 residues. Trimming took 7 bases from V and 4 from J; bases not matched to a gene: 5. The CDR3 DNA reads as TGTGCCATCACTGACAGGGGAGGCACTGAAGCTTTCTTT. Translation: CAITDRGGTEAFF.

The chain employs TRBV4-1 and TRBJ2-7; perhaps TRBD1 as D (6 bases). The CDR3 extends over 15 amino acids. Germline CDR1 reads MGHRA; CDR2 reads YSYEKL. Trimming cost V 4 bases and J 2 bases, with 15 bases left between them. CDR3 DNA sequence: TGCGCCAGCAGCCTTAACCGGGACATAGCCTACGAGCAGTACTTC. Encoded protein: CASSLNRDIAYEQYF.

This clonotype was seen a handful of times. V is TRBV28 and J is TRBJ1-4; D is unclear. The CDR3 covers 12 residues. V was clipped by 6 bases and J by 6 bases, with 8 bases between them. Per the germline V gene, CDR1 is MDHEN and CDR2 is SYDVKM. The CDR3 spells CASSPYDEKLFF. DNA for the CDR3: TGTGCCAGCAGCCCGTACGATGAAAAACTGTTTTTT.

The gene calls are TRBV6-5 and TRBJ2-4; D not certain. The V and J ends lost 9 bases and 6 bases respectively, with 12 bases between them. CDR3 length equals 12 residues. The germline CDR1 and CDR2 sequences are MNHEY and SVGAGI. CDR3 nucleotides: TGTGCCAGTAGTCCCTCACGAAACATTCAGTACTTC. Protein product: CASSPSRNIQYF.